The present TCR beta chain was sequenced within a study of blood T cell repertoires in COVID-19. Seattle researchers signed up patients amid active infection and tracked them longitudinally. Measured with immunoSEQ multiplex PCR; TCRdb has only the in-frame clones, and not every one. Among about 420,000 clones listed, about 90% were seen once. This CDR3 contains 16 residues. The germline V gene encodes CDR1 LGHDT and CDR2 YNNKEL (reference sequence). J lost 5 bases, V lost 5 bases, and 12 bases had no gene match. This chain uses TRBV3-1 (or the pseudogene TRBV3-2) with TRBJ2-1, with TRBD2 matching 7 bases. Sequenced material: peripheral blood. The sequence came from a man between 18 and 35 years old with COVID-19, enrolled during active disease. The CDR3 loop is CASSWPRGSKNNEQFF. Written as DNA, the CDR3 is TGTGCCAGCAGCTGGCCGCGGGGGTCGAAGAACAATGAGCAGTTCTTC.